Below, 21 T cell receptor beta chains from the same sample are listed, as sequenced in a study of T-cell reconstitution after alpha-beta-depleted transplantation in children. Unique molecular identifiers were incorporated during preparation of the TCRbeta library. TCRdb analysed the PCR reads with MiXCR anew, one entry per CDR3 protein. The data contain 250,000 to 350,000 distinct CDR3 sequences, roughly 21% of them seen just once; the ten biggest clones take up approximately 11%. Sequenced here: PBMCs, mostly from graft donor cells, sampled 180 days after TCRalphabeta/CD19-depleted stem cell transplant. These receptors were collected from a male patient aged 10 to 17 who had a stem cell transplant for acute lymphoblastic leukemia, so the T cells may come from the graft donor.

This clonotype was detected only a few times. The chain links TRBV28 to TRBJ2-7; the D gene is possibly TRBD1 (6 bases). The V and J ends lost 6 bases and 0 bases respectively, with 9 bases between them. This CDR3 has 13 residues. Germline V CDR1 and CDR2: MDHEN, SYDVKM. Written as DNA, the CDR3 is TGTGCCAGCAGCTGGGACACCTCCTACGAGCAGTACTTC. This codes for CASSWDTSYEQYF.

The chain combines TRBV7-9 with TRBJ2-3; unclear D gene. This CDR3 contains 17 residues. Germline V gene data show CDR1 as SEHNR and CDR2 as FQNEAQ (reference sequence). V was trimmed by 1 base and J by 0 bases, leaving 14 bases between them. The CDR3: CASSLGLAGISTDTQYF. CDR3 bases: TGTGCCAGCAGCTTAGGTTTAGCCGGAATTAGCACAGATACGCAGTATTTT.

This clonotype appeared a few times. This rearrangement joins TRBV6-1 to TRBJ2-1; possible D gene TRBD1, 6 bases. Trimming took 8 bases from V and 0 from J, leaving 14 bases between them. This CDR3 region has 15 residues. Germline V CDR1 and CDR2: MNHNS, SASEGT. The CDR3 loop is CASGGLAASYNEQFF. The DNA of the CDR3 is TGTGCCAGCGGGGGCCTAGCAGCCTCCTACAATGAGCAGTTCTTC.

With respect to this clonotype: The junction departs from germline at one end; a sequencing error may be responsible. The CDR3 region has the DNA TGCTGTGCTAGTCAGCGTTACGGGGACAGGGGGAGAGAGACCCAGTACTTC. Protein sequence: CCASQRYGDRGRETQYF. The V call is TRBV20-1, the J call TRBJ2-5; 11 nucleotides match TRBD1. The CDR3 contains 17 residues. Germline loops: CDR1 DFQATT, CDR2 SNEGSKA (reference sequence).

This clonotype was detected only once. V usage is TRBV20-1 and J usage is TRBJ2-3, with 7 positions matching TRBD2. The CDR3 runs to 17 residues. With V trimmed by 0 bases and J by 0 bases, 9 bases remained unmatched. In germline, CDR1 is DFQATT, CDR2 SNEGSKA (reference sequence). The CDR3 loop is CSARERNWRESTDTQYF. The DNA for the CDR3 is TGCAGTGCTAGAGAAAGAAATTGGCGGGAGAGCACAGATACGCAGTATTTT.

The CDR3 spells CASGTGTGYTDTQYF. In nucleotides, the CDR3 is TGCGCCAGCGGGACGGGCACAGGCTACACAGATACGCAGTATTTT. The genes are TRBV5-1 and TRBJ2-3; D possibly uses TRBD1 or TRBD2 (5 bases each). The germline V gene has CDR1 SGHRS and CDR2 YFSETQ. Trimming left V 7 bases short and J 2 bases short, with 17 bases between. The CDR3 consists of 15 residues.

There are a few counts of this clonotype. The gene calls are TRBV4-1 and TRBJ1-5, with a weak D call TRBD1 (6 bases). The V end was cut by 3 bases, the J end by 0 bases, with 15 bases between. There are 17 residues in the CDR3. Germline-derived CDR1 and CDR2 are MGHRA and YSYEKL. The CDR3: CASSQVVQGNSNQPQHF. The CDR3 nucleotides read TGCGCCAGCAGCCAGGTTGTGCAGGGGAATAGCAATCAGCCCCAGCATTTT.

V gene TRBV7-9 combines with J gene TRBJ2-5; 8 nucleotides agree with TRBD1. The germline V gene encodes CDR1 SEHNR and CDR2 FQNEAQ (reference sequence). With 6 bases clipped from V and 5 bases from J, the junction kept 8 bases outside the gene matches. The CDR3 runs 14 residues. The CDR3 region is CASSRAGGEETQYF. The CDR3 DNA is TGTGCCAGCAGTCGTGCAGGGGGCGAGGAGACCCAGTACTTC.

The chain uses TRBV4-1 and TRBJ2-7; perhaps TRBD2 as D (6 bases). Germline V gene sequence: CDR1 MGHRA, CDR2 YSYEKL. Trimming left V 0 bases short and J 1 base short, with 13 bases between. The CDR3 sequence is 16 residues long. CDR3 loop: CASSQDVERVSYEQYF. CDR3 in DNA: TGCGCCAGCAGCCAAGATGTAGAGCGGGTTTCCTACGAGCAGTACTTC.

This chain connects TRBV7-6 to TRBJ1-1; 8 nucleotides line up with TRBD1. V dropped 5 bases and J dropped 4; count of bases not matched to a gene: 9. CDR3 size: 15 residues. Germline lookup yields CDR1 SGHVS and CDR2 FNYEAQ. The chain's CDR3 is CASSPPRQGFTEAFF. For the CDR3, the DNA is TGTGCCAGCAGCCCTCCTAGACAGGGGTTCACTGAAGCTTTCTTT.

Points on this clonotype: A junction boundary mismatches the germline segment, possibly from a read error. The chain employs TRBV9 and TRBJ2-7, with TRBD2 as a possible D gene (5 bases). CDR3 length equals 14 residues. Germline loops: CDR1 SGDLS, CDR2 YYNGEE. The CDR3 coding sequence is TGTGCCAGCAGCCCAGCCGGGAAAGTCTACGAGAAGTACTTC. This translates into CASSPAGKVYEKYF. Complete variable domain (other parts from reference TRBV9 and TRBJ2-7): DSGVTQTPKHLITATGQRVTLRCSPRSGDLSVYWYQQSLDQGLQFLIQYYNGEERAKGNILERFSAQQFPDLHSELNLSSLELGDSALYFCASSPAGKVYEKYFGPGTRLTVT.

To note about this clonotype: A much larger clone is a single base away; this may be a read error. CDR3: CASSLEWDYGYTF. Here the CDR3 DNA reads TGCGCCAGCAGCTTGGAGTGGGACTATGGCTACACCTTC. The chain has TRBV5-1 and TRBJ1-2; no definite D call. Germline V lookup: CDR1 SGHRS, CDR2 YFSETQ. The CDR3 has 13 amino acids. V lost 0 bases to trimming and J lost 3 bases, with 6 bases between them.

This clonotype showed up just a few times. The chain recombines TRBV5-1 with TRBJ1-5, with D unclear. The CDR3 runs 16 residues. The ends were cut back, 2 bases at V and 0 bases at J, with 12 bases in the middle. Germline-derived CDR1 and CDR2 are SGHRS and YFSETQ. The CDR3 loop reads CASSFNGVNSNQPQHF. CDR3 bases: TGCGCCAGCAGCTTCAACGGCGTTAATAGCAATCAGCCCCAGCATTTT.

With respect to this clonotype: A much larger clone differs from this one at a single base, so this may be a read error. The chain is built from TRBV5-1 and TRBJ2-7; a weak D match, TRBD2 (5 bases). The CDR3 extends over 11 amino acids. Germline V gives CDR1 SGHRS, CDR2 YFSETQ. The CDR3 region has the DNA TGCGCCAGCAGCCTGGACTGGGAGCATTACTTC. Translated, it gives CASSLDWEHYF.

The CDR3 DNA reads as TGCAGCGTTGACCAGAGCTCTGGGGCCAACGTCCTGACTTTC. It encodes CSVDQSSGANVLTF. The chain joins TRBV29-1 to TRBJ2-6, with D unclear. Germline V gene lookup returns CDR1 SQVTM and CDR2 ANQGSEA. The V end was cut by 3 bases, the J end by 0 bases, with 6 bases between. The CDR3 contains 14 residues.

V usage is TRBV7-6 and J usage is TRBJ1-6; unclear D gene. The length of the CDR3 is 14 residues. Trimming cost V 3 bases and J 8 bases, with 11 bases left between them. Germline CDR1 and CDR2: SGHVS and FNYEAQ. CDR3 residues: CASSLGQADSPLHF. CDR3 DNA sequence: TGTGCCAGCAGCTTGGGCCAGGCCGATTCACCCCTCCACTTT. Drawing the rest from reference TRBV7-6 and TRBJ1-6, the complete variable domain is GAGVSQSPRYKVTKRGQDVALRCDPISGHVSLYWYRQALGQGPEFLTYFNYEAQQDKSGLPNDRFSAERPEGSISTLTIQRTEQRDSAMYRCASSLGQADSPLHFGNGTRLTVT.

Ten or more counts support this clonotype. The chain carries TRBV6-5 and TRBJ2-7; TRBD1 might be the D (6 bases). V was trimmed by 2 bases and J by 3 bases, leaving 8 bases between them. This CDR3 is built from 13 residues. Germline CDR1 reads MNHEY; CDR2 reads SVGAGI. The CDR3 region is CASSYNRVYEQYF. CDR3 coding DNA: TGTGCCAGCAGTTACAACAGGGTCTACGAGCAGTACTTC.

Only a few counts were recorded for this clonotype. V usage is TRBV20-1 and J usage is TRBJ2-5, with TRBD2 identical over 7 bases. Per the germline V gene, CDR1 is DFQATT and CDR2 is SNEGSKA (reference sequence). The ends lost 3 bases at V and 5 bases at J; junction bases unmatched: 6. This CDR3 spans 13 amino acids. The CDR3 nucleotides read TGCAGTGCTAGCGGGGGGTGGATGGAGACCCAGTACTTC. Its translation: CSASGGWMETQYF.

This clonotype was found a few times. CDR3 in amino acids: CASSDGAGGSSYNEQFF. CDR3 nucleotides: TGTGCCAGCAGTGATGGGGCGGGAGGGAGCTCCTACAATGAGCAGTTCTTC. The chain couples TRBV27 to TRBJ2-1, with 9 bases that match TRBD2. V shed 5 bases, J shed 0 bases, and the junction held 8 bases outside the gene matches. CDR1 MNHEY and CDR2 SMNVEV come from the germline V gene (reference sequence). CDR3 size: 17 residues.

The DNA for the CDR3 is TGCGCCAGCAGCCAACACGAAACGTGGGTCGATCAGCCCCAGCATTTT. Its protein product is CASSQHETWVDQPQHF. This chain connects TRBV4-1 to TRBJ1-5; D gene uncertain. The V and J ends lost 2 bases and 5 bases respectively, with 16 bases between them. Looked up from germline, CDR1 is MGHRA and CDR2 is YSYEKL. CDR3 length: 16 amino acids.

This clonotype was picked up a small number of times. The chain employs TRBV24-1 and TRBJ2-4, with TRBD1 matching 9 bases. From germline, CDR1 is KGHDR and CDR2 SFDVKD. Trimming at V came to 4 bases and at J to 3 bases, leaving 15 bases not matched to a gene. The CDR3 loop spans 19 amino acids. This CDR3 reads CATSERDRDAFRGKNIQYF. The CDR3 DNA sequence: TGTGCCACCAGTGAACGGGACAGGGATGCCTTTCGGGGCAAAAACATTCAGTACTTC.